This TCR beta chain was observed in a study of technical replicates of blood from several donors. The germline V gene has CDR1 KGHSH and CDR2 LQKENI. There are 18 residues in the CDR3. After removal of 5 bases from V and 2 bases from J, the junction contained 10 bases not matched to a gene. This table comes from immunoSEQ multiplex PCR, and its TCRdb copy is limited to in-frame clones, with some not included. The repertoire includes some 77,000 clones, approximately 86% of them detected once, and about 5% sits in the top ten. The chain couples TRBV18 to TRBJ2-1; TRBD2 matches at 12 bases. The sample comprised PBMCs. The sequence derives from a human donor in good health. Some clones in this sample may be carry-over from other donors' samples. The CDR3 DNA follows: TGTGCCAGCTCAAGACGAGGACTAGCGGGATTCCCCTACAATGAGCAGTTCTTC. Its translation is CASSRRGLAGFPYNEQFF.